These 29 T cell receptor beta chains were all obtained from the same sample, sequenced in a study of T-cell reconstitution after alpha-beta-depleted transplantation in children. Unique molecular identifiers featured in how the TCRbeta library was prepared. TCRdb itself ran the PCR reads through MiXCR, one entry per CDR3 protein. The data show 450,000 to 700,000 distinct CDR3 sequences, with about a quarter seen just once and under 45% held by the top ten. Sequencing was performed on PBMCs, taken before TCRalphabeta/CD19-depleted stem cell transplant. The receptors come from a boy younger than two with Wiskott-Aldrich syndrome, due to receive a stem cell transplant.

This clonotype has just a few counts. The chain has TRBV9 and TRBJ2-1; 9 bases are shared with TRBD2. This CDR3 spans 17 amino acids. Germline V gives CDR1 SGDLS, CDR2 YYNGEE. After removal of 0 bases from V and 4 bases from J, the junction contained 8 bases not matched to a gene. CDR3 sequence (DNA): TGTGCCAGCAGCGTAGTTTCGCTAGCGGGACCTTACAATGAGCAGTTCTTC. Protein product: CASSVVSLAGPYNEQFF.

The chain has TRBV5-1 and TRBJ2-3; TRBD2 is a possible D gene (7 bases). Per germline, CDR1 SGHRS and CDR2 YFSETQ. The CDR3 has 13 amino acids. Trimming removed 4 bases from V and 5 bases from J, with 11 bases in between. CDR3 in amino acids: CASSRGGGDTQYF. CDR3 nucleotides: TGCGCCAGCAGCAGAGGGGGGGGAGATACGCAGTATTTT. The entire variable domain, with the rest obtained from reference TRBV5-1 and TRBJ2-3, is as follows: KAGVTQTPRYLIKTRGQQVTLSCSPISGHRSVSWYQQTPGQGLQFLFEYFSETQRNKGNFPGRFSGRQFSNSRSEMNVSTLELGDSALYLCASSRGGGDTQYFGPGTRLTVL.

The rearrangement joins TRBV10-2 to TRBJ1-6, with 7 bases lining up with TRBD1. Germline lookup yields CDR1 WSHSY and CDR2 SAAADI. With 5 bases clipped from V and 8 bases from J, the junction kept 15 bases outside the gene matches. This CDR3 is built from 17 residues. The CDR3: CASSRTKQGRFDSPLHF. DNA of the CDR3: TGCGCCAGCAGTCGTACCAAACAGGGGAGATTTGATTCACCCCTCCACTTT.

The V and J genes are TRBV20-1 and TRBJ2-4, with 10 bases identical to TRBD2. Germline CDR1 and CDR2: DFQATT and SNEGSKA (reference sequence). V was pared by 1 base and J by 5 bases, with 5 bases of the junction left unmatched. This CDR3 is built from 15 residues. The CDR3 is CSARASSGSQNIQYF. CDR3 in DNA: TGCAGTGCTAGAGCGTCTAGCGGGAGCCAAAACATTCAGTACTTC.

V usage is TRBV12-3 or TRBV12-4 and J usage is TRBJ2-1; TRBD2 might be the D (5 bases). V was shortened by 3 bases and J by 10 bases, with 13 bases between the two germline ends. The CDR3 sequence is 13 residues long. The CDR3 sequence: CASSLDAAEEQFF. The CDR3, as DNA: TGTGCCAGCAGTTTGGATGCAGCGGAGGAGCAGTTCTTC.

This clonotype showed up just a few times. V is TRBV12-3 or TRBV12-4 and J is TRBJ2-7, with a weak D call TRBD2 (5 bases). The germline V and J ends were trimmed by 7 bases and 6 bases, with 16 bases remaining between them. This CDR3 is 13 amino acids long. CDR3 region: CASTLAGGGEQYF. Written as DNA, the CDR3 is TGTGCCAGCACCCTCGCTGGTGGAGGCGAGCAGTACTTC.

The chain joins TRBV5-1 to TRBJ2-7; a possible D gene is TRBD2 (6 bases). The CDR3 consists of 17 residues. Germline assignment: CDR1 SGHRS and CDR2 YFSETQ. Deletions cut 4 bases from V and 5 bases from J, with 25 bases between. The CDR3 sequence is CASSLGLDYRGSHEQYF. The CDR3 nucleotides read TGCGCCAGCAGCCTTGGCCTGGACTATCGGGGTTCCCACGAGCAGTACTTC.

A few counts support this clonotype. The rearrangement joins TRBV6-5 to TRBJ2-1; 15 bases are shared with TRBD2. J lost 9 bases, V lost 0 bases, and 6 bases had no gene match. There are 17 residues in the CDR3. The germline gives CDR1 MNHEY, CDR2 SVGAGI. The CDR3 DNA reads TGTGCCAGCAGTTACTCGGGACTAGCGGGAGGCCGTGGTGAGCAGTTCTTC. It translates to CASSYSGLAGGRGEQFF.

This clonotype was observed many times. This chain links TRBV20-1 with TRBJ2-7; TRBD2 matches 8 bases. The CDR3 extends over 14 amino acids. The J segment lost 5 bases and the V segment lost 2 bases, leaving 8 bases of the junction unmatched. Germline CDR1 reads DFQATT; CDR2 reads SNEGSKA (reference sequence). CDR3 residues: CSARHSGSAHEQYF. DNA of the CDR3: TGCAGTGCTAGACACAGCGGGAGCGCCCACGAGCAGTACTTC.

The rearrangement joins TRBV19 to TRBJ1-5; 8 bases are shared with TRBD1. CDR1 is LNHDA, CDR2 SQIVND, per germline (reference sequence). Losses at the gene ends were 4 bases for V and 6 bases for J; bases not matched to a gene: 5. The CDR3 totals 14 residues. This chain's CDR3 is CASSTTGVVQPQHF. In DNA form, the CDR3 reads TGTGCCAGTAGTACGACAGGGGTAGTTCAGCCCCAGCATTTT. Full variable domain (rest looked up from reference TRBV19 and TRBJ1-5): DGGITQSPKYLFRKEGQNVTLSCEQNLNHDAMYWYRQDPGQGLRLIYYSQIVNDFQKGDIAEGYSVSREKKESFPLTVTSAQKNPTAFYLCASSTTGVVQPQHFGDGTRLSIL.

The chain employs TRBV7-2 and TRBJ1-5; 7 bases are a match to TRBD1. This CDR3 contains 15 residues. Looked up from germline, CDR1 is SGHTA and CDR2 is FQGNSA. V lost 2 bases and J lost 0; bases outside the gene matches: 1. CDR3 loop: CASSLTGDSNQPQHF. The CDR3 bases are TGTGCCAGCAGCTTAACAGGGGATAGCAATCAGCCCCAGCATTTT.

The rearrangement links TRBV28 to TRBJ2-1; a weak D match, TRBD1 (5 bases). V lost 0 bases, J lost 5 bases, and 14 bases lay in between. CDR1 is MDHEN and CDR2 is SYDVKM in the germline V gene. This CDR3 is built from 16 residues. Written as DNA, the CDR3 is TGTGCCAGCAGTTTATGGCCTGGCAGGGCCGACAATGAGCAGTTCTTC. It codes for CASSLWPGRADNEQFF.

The genes are TRBV27 and TRBJ2-7; D unresolved. CDR3 length: 11 amino acids. The V gene lost 7 bases and the J gene lost 7 bases, with 11 bases spanning the gap. Germline V gene lookup returns CDR1 MNHEY and CDR2 SMNVEV (reference sequence). CDR3 nucleotides: TGTGCCAGCACCCATAGAGGAGAGCAGTACTTC. Translated: CASTHRGEQYF.

Only one count was recorded for this clonotype. The chain has TRBV15 and TRBJ2-2, with D perhaps TRBD2 (6 bases). The CDR3 totals 17 residues. Germline V lookup: CDR1 LNHNV, CDR2 YYDKDF (reference sequence). The V end was cut by 0 bases, the J end by 1 base, with 12 bases between. The CDR3 DNA reads as TGTGCCACCAGCAGAGATCGTTTTAGCGGGAACACCGGGGAGCTGTTTTTT. It translates to CATSRDRFSGNTGELFF.

The rearrangement uses TRBV10-3 and TRBJ2-3; D is uncertain. The V and J ends lost 3 bases and 1 base respectively, with 2 bases between them. The CDR3 has 12 amino acids. From germline, CDR1 is ENHRY and CDR2 SYGVKD. The DNA of the CDR3 is TGTGCCATCAGTGACGGCACAGATACGCAGTATTTT. Translation gives CAISDGTDTQYF.

The gene calls are TRBV7-6 and TRBJ2-1; 9 bases match TRBD1. V lost 5 bases and J lost 9; bases outside the gene matches: 14. The CDR3 totals 16 residues. From germline, CDR1 is SGHVS and CDR2 FNYEAQ. The CDR3, as DNA: TGTGCCAGCAGCCTAACTCCCGGACAGGGGTTTAGTGAGCAGTTCTTC. Protein sequence: CASSLTPGQGFSEQFF.

The chain joins TRBV5-1 to TRBJ1-1; D gene ambiguous. Germline values: CDR1 SGHRS, CDR2 YFSETQ. This CDR3 comprises 16 residues. The ends were cut back, 2 bases at V and 0 bases at J, with 14 bases in the middle. The CDR3 nucleotides read TGCGCCAGCAGCTTTGGATTAGCAGGTCTGAACACTGAAGCTTTCTTT. It encodes CASSFGLAGLNTEAFF.

This clonotype was recorded a few times. The chain links TRBV20-1 to TRBJ1-1, with 7 bases aligning to TRBD1. From germline, CDR1 is DFQATT and CDR2 SNEGSKA (reference sequence). The trim removed 1 base at V and 1 base at J, leaving 0 bases unmatched. CDR3 size: 13 residues. The CDR3 loop reads CSARGDRNTEAFF. The CDR3 coding sequence is TGCAGTGCTAGAGGGGACAGGAACACTGAAGCTTTCTTT.

V is TRBV5-1 and J is TRBJ2-7, with D possibly being TRBD2 (5 bases). Trimming removed 5 bases from V and 2 bases from J, with 14 bases in between. The CDR3 is made up of 14 amino acids. The V gene's germline CDR1 is SGHRS and CDR2 YFSETQ. CDR3 residues: CASRNSSLPYEQYF. The CDR3 coding sequence is TGCGCCAGCAGAAACTCTAGCTTACCCTACGAGCAGTACTTC.

The chain has TRBV5-1 and TRBJ2-5; D unresolved. This CDR3 contains 13 residues. The V gene's germline CDR1 is SGHRS and CDR2 YFSETQ. Trimming stripped 0 bases from V and 7 bases from J, with 10 bases between. CDR3 residues: CASSLAPGGTQYF. Written as DNA, the CDR3 is TGCGCCAGCAGCTTGGCCCCTGGCGGGACCCAGTACTTC.

Turning to this clonotype: Since a much larger clone is just one base distant, this may be a read error. The chain uses TRBV25-1 and TRBJ2-3; unclear D gene. CDR3 length equals 11 residues. V was cut by 3 bases and J by 5 bases, with 3 bases left in between. Germline CDR1 reads MGHDK; CDR2 reads SYGVNS. The CDR3 here is CASSDGDTQYF. The DNA for the CDR3 is TGTGCCAGCAGTGACGGAGATACGCAGTATTTT. The full variable domain, completed using reference TRBV25-1 and TRBJ2-3, is EADIYQTPRYLVIGTGKKITLECSQTMGHDKMYWYQQDPGMELHLIHYSYGVNSTEKGDLSSESTVSRIRTEHFPLTLESARPSHTSQYLCASSDGDTQYFGPGTRLTVL.

This clonotype has just a few counts. The V and J genes are TRBV12-3 or TRBV12-4 and TRBJ2-1; weak D call: TRBD2 (6 bases). The V end lost 0 bases, the J end lost 5 bases, and 14 bases lay between the germline ends. The CDR3 is 16 amino acids. The CDR3 sequence is CASSLARLAFDNEQFF. The CDR3 coding sequence is TGTGCCAGCAGTTTAGCGAGGCTAGCGTTCGACAATGAGCAGTTCTTC.

The rearrangement uses TRBV19 and TRBJ2-3; no clear D. V was shortened by 1 base and J by 3 bases, with 8 bases between the two germline ends. The germline V gene has CDR1 LNHDA and CDR2 SQIVND (reference sequence). CDR3 size: 14 residues. The CDR3 sequence is CASSIGAVTDTQYF. CDR3 nucleotide sequence: TGTGCCAGTAGTATAGGTGCAGTTACAGATACGCAGTATTTT.

There are a few counts of this clonotype. This sequence joins TRBV20-1 and TRBJ1-5; D possibly corresponds to TRBD1 (6 bases). Per the germline V gene, CDR1 is DFQATT and CDR2 is SNEGSKA (reference sequence). V lost 6 bases and J 0 bases, leaving 12 bases between the germline ends. This CDR3 has 14 residues. The CDR3 region has the DNA TGCAGTGCAACAGGGTTCCATAGCAATCAGCCCCAGCATTTT. Protein sequence: CSATGFHSNQPQHF.

This clonotype was observed a single time. The chain couples TRBV7-9 to TRBJ2-5, with TRBD2 matching 11 bases. The CDR3 is made up of 17 amino acids. The ends lost 2 bases at V and 1 base at J; junction bases unmatched: 6. CDR1 is SEHNR and CDR2 is FQNEAQ in the germline V gene (reference sequence). The CDR3 DNA reads TGTGCCAGCAGCTTAACACCTAGCGGGAGGTCCCAAGAGACCCAGTACTTC. The encoded protein is CASSLTPSGRSQETQYF.

This clonotype appeared a few times. The chain employs TRBV4-1 and TRBJ2-7; TRBD2 aligns across 10 bases. Trimming took 5 bases from V and 4 from J; bases not matched to a gene: 11. Germline CDR1 reads MGHRA; CDR2 reads YSYEKL. The CDR3 sequence is 16 residues long. For the CDR3, the DNA is TGCGCCAGCAGCAAAGTCGTTCGACTAGCGGGTTACGAGCAGTACTTC. Translating gives CASSKVVRLAGYEQYF.

The chain combines TRBV20-1 with TRBJ2-1; no firm D call. The V gene lost 6 bases and the J gene lost 6 bases, with 9 bases spanning the gap. The CDR3 spans 11 residues. Per germline, CDR1 DFQATT and CDR2 SNEGSKA (reference sequence). This chain's CDR3 is CSAWGRNEQFF. Here the CDR3 DNA reads TGCAGTGCCTGGGGTCGCAATGAGCAGTTCTTC.

This chain connects TRBV20-1 to TRBJ1-1; D is ambiguous. The germline V gene encodes CDR1 DFQATT and CDR2 SNEGSKA (reference sequence). Trimming left V 6 bases short and J 6 bases short, with 11 bases between. The CDR3 has 11 amino acids. The chain's CDR3 is CSANGRAEAFF. Written as DNA, the CDR3 is TGCAGTGCGAATGGACGAGCTGAAGCTTTCTTT.

J is TRBJ2-1 and V is TRBV29-1, with 8 nucleotides matching TRBD2. The CDR3 sequence is 14 residues long. J was trimmed by 6 bases and V by 7 bases; bases with no gene match: 11. Germline V lookup: CDR1 SQVTM, CDR2 ANQGSEA. The CDR3 DNA sequence: TGCAGCGCCGGGACTAGGCTTTCGAGCAATGAGCAGTTCTTC. Translation gives CSAGTRLSSNEQFF.